The 32 T cell receptor beta chains in this list originate from one sample, sequenced in a study of PD-1 blockade in classical Hodgkin lymphoma. Repertoires were generated with immunoSEQ multiplex PCR, while TCRdb's copy carries only in-frame clones and drops some. This sample has some 41,000 clones, with 70% to 90% found just once. Every one of the patients relapsed after autologous stem cell transplantation (brentuximab vedotin exposure was variable). This sample comprised peripheral blood mononuclear cells (PBMCs), obtained before the second cycle of nivolumab. The receptor source for this set is a human donor with classical Hodgkin lymphoma.

This clone came up once. The V gene is TRBV30, the J gene TRBJ1-3, with no clear D. V was shortened by 0 bases and J by 4 bases, with 1 base between the two germline ends. The germline gives CDR1 GTSNPN, CDR2 SVGIG (reference sequence). CDR3 length equals 11 residues. CDR3 bases: TGTGCCTGGAGTGTGGGAAACACCATATATTTT. Translation gives CAWSVGNTIYF.

The J gene is TRBJ2-7, the V gene TRBV30; D is unresolved. V was clipped by 1 base and J by 6 bases, with 13 bases between them. This CDR3 has 13 residues. Germline CDR1 reads GTSNPN; CDR2 reads SVGIG (reference sequence). The CDR3 reads CAWSAGRLGEQYF. The CDR3 nucleotides are TGTGCCTGGAGTGCCGGTCGACTCGGCGAGCAGTACTTC.

The chain employs TRBV18 and TRBJ2-7, with 8 bases identical to TRBD1. J was trimmed by 2 bases and V by 6 bases; bases with no gene match: 6. This CDR3 contains 14 residues. Germline loops: CDR1 KGHSH, CDR2 LQKENI. The CDR3 DNA reads as TGTGCCAGCTCGAGACAGGGGAGCCCCTACGAGCAGTACTTC. Residues: CASSRQGSPYEQYF.

The V gene is TRBV7-2, the J gene TRBJ2-2; maybe TRBD1 (5 bases). Trimming left V 1 base short and J 7 bases short, with 22 bases between. CDR3 size: 18 residues. Germline-derived CDR1 and CDR2 are SGHTA and FQGNSA. CDR3 nucleotide sequence: TGTGCCAGCAGCTTAGTGCCCCCGCAGGGATTTAGGGGCGGGGAGCTGTTTTTT. Protein product: CASSLVPPQGFRGGELFF. Combining the CDR3 with reference TRBV7-2 and TRBJ2-2 gives the whole variable domain GAGVSQSPSNKVTEKGKDVELRCDPISGHTALYWYRQSLGQGLEFLIYFQGNSAPDKSGLPSDRFSAERTGGSVSTLTIQRTQQEDSAVYLCASSLVPPQGFRGGELFFGEGSRLTVL.

This chain's CDR3 is CASSQDRQNYEQYF. The CDR3 coding sequence is TGCGCCAGCAGCCAAGATCGACAGAACTACGAGCAGTACTTC. The rearrangement links TRBV4-1 to TRBJ2-7; the D gene is possibly TRBD1 (5 bases). Germline CDR1 MGHRA, CDR2 YSYEKL. This CDR3 region has 14 residues. V lost 0 bases, J lost 3 bases, and 9 bases lay in between.

The genes are TRBV29-1 and TRBJ2-7, with a tentative D call TRBD2 (6 bases). This CDR3 is 15 amino acids long. V shed 6 bases and J shed 6 bases, with 24 bases lying between them. The germline V gene has CDR1 SQVTM and CDR2 ANQGSEA. CDR3 coding DNA: TGCAGCGTGATCCGCGGGATTGACAAACCAAGCGAGCAGTACTTC. This sequence encodes CSVIRGIDKPSEQYF.

The chain is built from TRBV15 and TRBJ1-5, with 7 bases aligning to TRBD1. V shed 1 base and J 7 bases; nucleotides not matched to a gene: 4. This CDR3 comprises 14 residues. Germline lookup yields CDR1 LNHNV and CDR2 YYDKDF (reference sequence). CDR3 in amino acids: CATSRGQGRQPQHF. CDR3 in DNA: TGTGCCACCAGCAGAGGACAGGGAAGGCAGCCCCAGCATTTT.

This chain joins TRBV7-9 and TRBJ1-1; 8 bases fit TRBD1. This CDR3 spans 13 amino acids. CDR1 and CDR2 from the germline V gene are SEHNR and FQNEAQ (reference sequence). The ends lost 4 bases at V and 3 bases at J; junction bases unmatched: 1. CDR3 DNA sequence: TGTGCCAGCAGCTCGGACAGGGACACTGAAGCTTTCTTT. Encoded protein: CASSSDRDTEAFF.

The chain uses TRBV28 and TRBJ1-1; 7 bases match TRBD1. The V segment lost 3 bases and the J segment 10 bases; nucleotides outside the gene matches: 2. From germline, CDR1 is MDHEN and CDR2 SYDVKM. This CDR3 region has 11 residues. CDR3 sequence reads: CASSFYRGAFF. CDR3 DNA: TGTGCCAGCAGTTTCTACAGGGGAGCTTTCTTT.

The chain uses TRBV5-4 and TRBJ2-7; 11 positions match TRBD2. From germline, CDR1 is SGHNT and CDR2 YYREEE (reference sequence). The CDR3 covers 16 residues. V trimming: 1 base; J trimming: 5 bases; junction bases outside the gene matches: 8. The CDR3: CASSLRTSGGGDEQYF. In nucleotides, the CDR3 is TGTGCCAGCAGCTTGCGTACTAGCGGGGGCGGGGACGAGCAGTACTTC. Filled out from reference TRBV5-4 and TRBJ2-7, the complete variable domain reads ETGVTQSPTHLIKTRGQQVTLRCSSQSGHNTVSWYQQALGQGPQFIFQYYREEENGRGNFPPRFSGLQFPNYSSELNVNALELDDSALYLCASSLRTSGGGDEQYFGPGTRLTVT.

V is TRBV18 and J is TRBJ2-7; D not resolved. The CDR3 totals 13 residues. The germline CDR1 and CDR2 sequences are KGHSH and LQKENI. Trimming cost V 2 bases and J 7 bases, with 12 bases left between them. The CDR3 reads CASSPALLREQYF. In nucleotides, the CDR3 is TGTGCCAGCTCACCAGCTCTTTTGAGGGAGCAGTACTTC.

As concerns this clone: Other nucleotide sequences in the sample specify the same CDR3. The J gene is TRBJ2-1, the V gene TRBV6-5; TRBD2 matches 8 bases. Germline lookup yields CDR1 MNHEY and CDR2 SVGAGI. Unmatched junction bases numbered 4, after V lost 6 bases and J lost 0 bases. This CDR3 has 15 amino acids. The CDR3 bases are TGTGCCAGCAGCCCAAGCGGGAGCTCCTACAATGAGCAGTTCTTC. This codes for CASSPSGSSYNEQFF.

This clone was detected once. V gene TRBV5-4 combines with J gene TRBJ2-3; no clear D. Germline lookup yields CDR1 SGHNT and CDR2 YYREEE (reference sequence). V lost 5 bases and J 1 base, leaving 11 bases between the germline ends. The length of the CDR3 is 14 residues. The DNA for the CDR3 is TGTGCCAGCAGTCATCAGCCGGGCACAGATACGCAGTATTTT. Its translation is CASSHQPGTDTQYF.

The chain employs TRBV28 and TRBJ1-1; 9 bases match TRBD1. Germline CDR1 MDHEN, CDR2 SYDVKM. This CDR3 has 15 residues. V dropped 4 bases and J dropped 5; count of bases not matched to a gene: 8. This CDR3 reads CASSSSGTGFTEAFF. As DNA, the CDR3 is TGTGCCAGCAGTTCCTCCGGGACAGGGTTTACTGAAGCTTTCTTT.

This clone has a handful of counts. The chain is built from TRBV5-4 and TRBJ2-7, with no clear D. CDR1 and CDR2 (germline): SGHNT, YYREEE (reference sequence). The CDR3 has 13 residues. The ends were cut back, 0 bases at V and 5 bases at J, with 9 bases in the middle. The CDR3 is CASSLDLRNEQYF. CDR3 nucleotide sequence: TGTGCCAGCAGCTTGGACTTGAGAAACGAGCAGTACTTC.

By sample fraction, this clone is medium-sized. The rearrangement joins TRBV7-6 to TRBJ2-1; unclear D gene. Per germline, CDR1 SGHVS and CDR2 FNYEAQ. The CDR3 consists of 12 residues. Trimming cost V 5 bases and J 10 bases, with 12 bases left between them. In DNA form, the CDR3 reads TGTGCCAGCAGCCTGCCGACGGCGGAGCAGTTCTTC. Residues: CASSLPTAEQFF.

This sequence joins TRBV15 and TRBJ2-6; 7 positions agree with TRBD1. This CDR3 is built from 18 residues. Losses at the gene ends were 1 base for V and 0 bases for J; bases not matched to a gene: 6. Germline lookup yields CDR1 LNHNV and CDR2 YYDKDF (reference sequence). The CDR3 loop is CATSRVWTGNSGANVLTF. The DNA for the CDR3 is TGTGCCACCAGCAGAGTCTGGACAGGAAACTCTGGGGCCAACGTCCTGACTTTC.

This clone was recorded only once. J is TRBJ2-7 and V is TRBV11-2; unclear D gene. V was shortened by 3 bases and J by 6 bases, with 9 bases between the two germline ends. Germline V lookup: CDR1 SGHAT, CDR2 FQNNGV. The CDR3 totals 12 residues. Written as DNA, the CDR3 is TGTGCCAGCAGCTTTTCGTCACGCGAGCAGTACTTC. Protein: CASSFSSREQYF.

This clone was recorded once. The chain carries TRBV7-9 and TRBJ1-4; TRBD1 agrees at 7 bases. Trimming at V came to 5 bases and at J to 5 bases, leaving 5 bases not matched to a gene. The germline gives CDR1 SEHNR, CDR2 FQNEAQ (reference sequence). CDR3 length: 14 amino acids. As DNA, the CDR3 is TGTGCCAGCAGCCTAGGACAGGACAATGAAAAACTGTTTTTT. Protein product: CASSLGQDNEKLFF.

This chain uses TRBV10-3 with TRBJ1-1; the D is unclear. Germline V gene data show CDR1 as ENHRY and CDR2 as SYGVKD. CDR3 length: 14 residues. V lost 4 bases and J lost 1, with 10 bases in between. In nucleotides, the CDR3 is TGTGCCATCAGTGGGACGTGGGGGAACACTGAAGCTTTCTTT. This translates into CAISGTWGNTEAFF.

V usage is TRBV21-1 and J usage is TRBJ2-5; the D call of TRBD1 is as the table states it, not checked on the DNA. The J call may be faulty, since TRBJ2-7 better matches the DNA end. TRBV21-1 is tagged as a pseudogene. The CDR3 has 12 residues. The CDR3 loop is CASSKWAYEQYF. CDR3 bases: TGTGCCAGCAGCAAATGGGCCTACGAGCAGTACTTC.

This clone came up once. The chain employs TRBV28 and TRBJ2-7; 7 positions agree with TRBD1. CDR3 size: 14 residues. The trim removed 3 bases at V and 2 bases at J, leaving 4 bases unmatched. The germline V gene has CDR1 MDHEN and CDR2 SYDVKM. CDR3 amino acids: CASSLGTAPYEQYF. The CDR3, as DNA: TGTGCCAGCAGTTTGGGGACAGCACCCTACGAGCAGTACTTC.

This clone was detected a few times. The chain has TRBV19 and TRBJ1-2, with 9 bases fitting TRBD1. Germline CDR1 LNHDA, CDR2 SQIVND (reference sequence). The CDR3 has 17 amino acids. Losses at the gene ends were 5 bases for V and 1 base for J; bases not matched to a gene: 11. The CDR3 sequence is CASSLLTLGQGNYGYTF. CDR3 DNA: TGTGCCAGTAGTCTTCTAACCCTGGGACAGGGTAACTATGGCTACACCTTC.

The rearrangement links TRBV5-1 to TRBJ2-1; D remains ambiguous. This CDR3 has 13 amino acids. Germline V gene sequence: CDR1 SGHRS, CDR2 YFSETQ. Trimming left V 4 bases short and J 10 bases short, with 15 bases between. The CDR3 nucleotides are TGCGCCAGCAGCCTTGCTGCTGATACCGAGCAGTTCTTC. It yields the protein CASSLAADTEQFF.

V gene TRBV9 combines with J gene TRBJ1-1, with D unresolved. The CDR3 has 13 amino acids. The V and J ends lost 0 bases and 4 bases respectively, with 7 bases between them. Germline assignment: CDR1 SGDLS and CDR2 YYNGEE. CDR3: CASSVEGVTEAFF. CDR3 DNA: TGTGCCAGCAGCGTAGAGGGTGTCACTGAAGCTTTCTTT.

This sequence joins TRBV10-1 and TRBJ2-1; D call uncertain. Germline-derived CDR1 and CDR2 are WNHNN and SYGVQD (reference sequence). This CDR3 has 13 residues. V was pared by 0 bases and J by 8 bases, with 8 bases between. DNA for the CDR3: TGCGCCAGCAGTGAGTCGGGGTTTTATGAGCAGTTCTTC. Translated, it gives CASSESGFYEQFF.

The chain uses TRBV21-1 and TRBJ1-6. TRBV21-1 is a known pseudogene. The CDR3 length is 17 residues. The CDR3 spells CASSPDTRDMENSPLHF. The CDR3 nucleotides read TGTGCCAGCAGCCCAGACACTAGGGATATGGAGAATTCACCCCTCCACTTT.

The V call is TRBV11-2, the J call TRBJ2-1; D possibly matches TRBD1 or TRBD2 (5 bases each). Trimming took 1 base from V and 6 from J, leaving 10 bases between them. CDR1 SGHAT and CDR2 FQNNGV come from the germline V gene. The CDR3 loop spans 14 amino acids. The CDR3 DNA is TGTGCCAGCAGCTTAGCGGGGCGGTCCAATGAGCAGTTCTTC. It is translated as CASSLAGRSNEQFF.

This clone was recorded a few times. V is TRBV6-1 and J is TRBJ1-5, with D uncertain. This CDR3 has 13 amino acids. V lost 4 bases and J 5 bases, leaving 9 bases between the germline ends. Germline V CDR1 and CDR2: MNHNS, SASEGT. Here the CDR3 reads CASSVMGDQPQHF. CDR3 nucleotide sequence: TGTGCCAGCAGTGTCATGGGAGATCAGCCCCAGCATTTT.

This chain joins TRBV5-1 and TRBJ1-5; D is uncertain. Germline CDR1 and CDR2: SGHRS and YFSETQ. Deletions cut 0 bases from V and 5 bases from J, with 6 bases between. The CDR3 runs to 13 residues. Written as DNA, the CDR3 is TGCGCCAGCAGCTTGGGGCGGGATCAGCCCCAGCATTTT. As protein: CASSLGRDQPQHF.

The chain carries TRBV7-3 and TRBJ2-2, with D perhaps TRBD2 (5 bases). The CDR3 loop spans 15 amino acids. Germline V gene sequence: CDR1 SGHTA, CDR2 FQGTGA. The V gene lost 2 bases and the J gene lost 3 bases, with 10 bases spanning the gap. CDR3 sequence: CASSLYGDYTGELFF. CDR3 nucleotide sequence: TGTGCCAGCAGCTTATACGGGGATTACACCGGGGAGCTGTTTTTT. The full variable domain, with the rest looked up from reference TRBV7-3 and TRBJ2-2, is GAGVSQTPSNKVTEKGKYVELRCDPISGHTALYWYRQSLGQGPEFLIYFQGTGAADDSGLPNDRFFAVRPEGSVSTLKIQRTERGDSAVYLCASSLYGDYTGELFFGEGSRLTVL.

The chain uses TRBV7-9 and TRBJ2-1; TRBD2 aligns across 8 bases. CDR3 size: 16 residues. Per the germline V gene, CDR1 is SEHNR and CDR2 is FQNEAQ (reference sequence). With 2 bases clipped from V and 7 bases from J, the junction kept 10 bases outside the gene matches. CDR3: CASSLRRESGGNEQFF. The CDR3 region has the DNA TGTGCCAGCAGCTTAAGAAGGGAGAGCGGGGGAAATGAGCAGTTCTTC. The variable domain in full, with the rest retrieved from reference TRBV7-9 and TRBJ2-1, is DTGVSQNPRHKITKRGQNVTFRCDPISEHNRLYWYRQTLGQGPEFLTYFQNEAQLEKSRLLSDRFSAERPKGSFSTLEIQRTEQGDSAMYLCASSLRRESGGNEQFFGPGTRLTVL.